This T cell receptor (beta chain) was observed in a study of T cell changes during pregnancy in multiple sclerosis. Sequencing used immunoSEQ multiplex PCR; TCRdb keeps in-frame clones, though not all of them. The profile covers tens of thousands of clones, with approximately 90% appearing a single time and 1.5% taken by the ten largest. Trimming cost V 4 bases and J 10 bases; bases outside gene matches: 6. Germline V CDR1 and CDR2: SGHRS, YFSETQ. This CDR3 has 15 residues. The sequences come from peripheral blood, collected in the third trimester of pregnancy. The chain recombines TRBV5-1 with TRBJ2-1; 15 nucleotides line up with TRBD2. The receptor's source is a female donor with multiple sclerosis, enrolled in a pregnancy study. CDR3 sequence: CASSIGLAGGWEQFF. For the CDR3, the DNA is TGCGCCAGCAGCATTGGACTAGCGGGAGGGTGGGAGCAGTTCTTC.